This entry lists 5 T cell receptor beta chains sequenced from one sample in a study of OX40 agonist ivuxolimab in advanced cancers. Generated by immunoSEQ multiplex PCR, the TCRdb table keeps only in-frame clones and is missing some. The data hold tens of thousands of clones, with about four fifths observed a single time. The sample consisted of CD4+ or CD8+ T cells sorted from blood, taken in a trial of the OX40 agonist ivuxolimab. These receptor sequences come from an adult with an advanced solid tumor such as melanoma, head and neck, liver or kidney cancer.

By proportion, this clone is medium-sized. Other DNA sequences in this sample translate to the same CDR3. V gene TRBV28 combines with J gene TRBJ2-3; 8 bases are shared with TRBD2. The germline V gene encodes CDR1 MDHEN and CDR2 SYDVKM. The ends lost 3 bases at V and 2 bases at J; junction bases unmatched: 10. CDR3 length equals 17 residues. In nucleotides, the CDR3 is TGTGCCAGCAGTTTCGTGGTAGCGGGATCCCCCACAGATACGCAGTATTTT. Its protein product is CASSFVVAGSPTDTQYF. Full variable domain (outside the CDR3, taken from reference TRBV28 and TRBJ2-3): DVKVTQSSRYLVKRTGEKVFLECVQDMDHENMFWYRQDPGLGLRLIYFSYDVKMKEKGDIPEGYSVSREKKERFSLILESASTNQTSMYLCASSFVVAGSPTDTQYFGPGTRLTVL.

CDR3 residues: CASSLTHEQYF. The CDR3, as DNA: TGTGCCAGCAGCCTAACCCACGAGCAGTACTTC. V is TRBV5-6 and J is TRBJ2-7; D is undetermined. V lost 4 bases and J 5 bases, leaving 7 bases between the germline ends. Germline CDR1 is SGHDT and CDR2 is YYEEEE. CDR3 length: 11 amino acids.

This sequence joins TRBV28 and TRBJ1-5, with D tentatively TRBD1 (5 bases). V lost 7 bases, J lost 2 bases, and 15 bases lay in between. CDR3 size: 15 residues. Germline V CDR1 and CDR2: MDHEN, SYDVKM. The CDR3 coding sequence is TGTGCCAGCAACACAAGGGCGGGGGGCAATCAGCCCCAGCATTTT. Protein: CASNTRAGGNQPQHF.

The chain combines TRBV7-9 with TRBJ2-3, with D unresolved. The CDR3 is 14 residues long. V was trimmed by 5 bases and J by 2 bases, leaving 11 bases between them. Looked up from germline, CDR1 is SEHNR and CDR2 is FQNEAQ (reference sequence). The CDR3 DNA reads TGTGCCAGCAGCCCTTCTATAGTCACAGATACGCAGTATTTT. Translating it yields CASSPSIVTDTQYF.

The chain has TRBV7-2 and TRBJ2-1; the D is unclear. CDR3 length: 13 residues. Between the trimmed V and J ends, which lost 0 bases and 9 bases, there was a span of 9 bases. The V gene's germline CDR1 is SGHTA and CDR2 FQGNSA. CDR3 in amino acids: CASSLAHGGEQFF. The CDR3 DNA sequence: TGTGCCAGCAGCTTAGCGCATGGCGGTGAGCAGTTCTTC.